The 25 T cell receptor beta chains below were found in one sample sequenced in a study of CD8 T cells in ankylosing spondylitis. Via MiXCR, TCRdb re-called the 5' RACE reads, giving one row per CDR3 protein. The sample holds some 27,000 distinct CDR3 sequences; less than 6.5% are singletons and the top ten take approximately 1.7%. The source material was blood, either unsorted or a sorted T cell fraction (not recorded which). Receptors were obtained from a female donor with ankylosing spondylitis or in good health (not recorded which).

This clonotype is categorized as medium-sized. The V gene is TRBV9, the J gene TRBJ1-1, with D perhaps matching TRBD1 (6 bases). CDR1 SGDLS and CDR2 YYNGEE come from the germline V gene. This CDR3 spans 14 amino acids. V shed 3 bases and J shed 0 bases, with 9 bases lying between them. The chain's CDR3 is CASSARTVNTEAFF. The CDR3 DNA follows: TGTGCCAGCAGCGCTAGGACAGTGAACACTGAAGCTTTCTTT.

The chain couples TRBV9 to TRBJ2-7, with D perhaps assigned TRBD1 or TRBD2 (7 bases each). The germline V gene encodes CDR1 SGDLS and CDR2 YYNGEE. The CDR3 covers 16 residues. V shed 0 bases and J shed 0 bases, with 13 bases lying between them. CDR3 in amino acids: CASSVGGGTVSYEQYF. DNA of the CDR3: TGTGCCAGCAGCGTAGGGGGGGGGACAGTCTCCTACGAGCAGTACTTC.

There are many counts of this clonotype. J is TRBJ2-3 and V is TRBV9, with 9 nucleotides matching TRBD2. The CDR3 length is 16 residues. Germline loops: CDR1 SGDLS, CDR2 YYNGEE. V gave up 0 bases and J gave up 6 bases; unmatched junction bases: 8. The CDR3 DNA reads as TGTGCCAGCAGCGTAGGTGGTAGCGGGAGAGGTGATACGCAGTATTTT. Encoded protein: CASSVGGSGRGDTQYF.

This clonotype was counted at least ten times. The J gene is TRBJ2-2, the V gene TRBV9, with TRBD1 matching 7 bases. V dropped 4 bases and J dropped 5; count of bases not matched to a gene: 2. The CDR3 runs 13 residues. The germline CDR1 and CDR2 sequences are SGDLS and YYNGEE. CDR3 in amino acids: CASSRQGTGELFF. The CDR3 region has the DNA TGTGCCAGCAGCCGACAGGGTACCGGGGAGCTGTTTTTT.

In this sample, this clonotype turned up many times. The chain uses TRBV9 and TRBJ2-1; 13 bases are shared with TRBD2. CDR1 and CDR2 from the germline V gene are SGDLS and YYNGEE. V was clipped by 2 bases and J by 7 bases; unmatched bases: 3. The CDR3 is made up of 15 amino acids. The CDR3 sequence is CASSVGLAGFNEQFF. The CDR3 DNA reads TGTGCCAGCAGCGTGGGACTAGCGGGATTTAATGAGCAGTTCTTC.

Within the sample, this clonotype is medium-sized. This chain uses TRBV9 with TRBJ1-1; D gene unclear. Trimming left V 0 bases short and J 0 bases short, with 12 bases between. CDR1 is SGDLS, CDR2 YYNGEE, per germline. This CDR3 region has 16 residues. This CDR3 is CASSVVGPRMNTEAFF. DNA for the CDR3: TGTGCCAGCAGCGTAGTAGGTCCCAGGATGAACACTGAAGCTTTCTTT.

This clonotype was counted many times. The J gene is TRBJ2-1, the V gene TRBV9; 9 bases are a match to TRBD2. This CDR3 has 18 amino acids. CDR1 and CDR2 (germline): SGDLS, YYNGEE. The trim removed 0 bases at V and 5 bases at J, leaving 12 bases unmatched. The CDR3 region is CASSVEIAGTSPNNEQFF. Here the CDR3 DNA reads TGTGCCAGCAGCGTAGAGATCGCCGGGACTAGCCCTAACAATGAGCAGTTCTTC.

This clonotype was recorded many times. The chain couples TRBV9 to TRBJ1-4; D perhaps matches TRBD1 (5 bases). Germline V gene data show CDR1 as SGDLS and CDR2 as YYNGEE. The CDR3 is made up of 14 amino acids. Trimming left V 3 bases short and J 6 bases short, with 12 bases between. The CDR3: CASSASQGDEKLFF. In nucleotides, the CDR3 is TGTGCCAGCAGCGCCAGTCAGGGTGATGAAAAACTGTTTTTT.

The table lists this clonotype with many counts. The CDR3 protein is CASSVEGARERSSYNEQFF. DNA of the CDR3: TGTGCCAGCAGCGTAGAAGGGGCGCGGGAGCGAAGTTCATACAATGAGCAGTTCTTC. The chain combines TRBV9 with TRBJ2-1, with 7 nucleotides matching TRBD2. The V and J ends lost 0 bases and 4 bases, in that order; junction bases with no gene match: 16. The CDR3 has 19 amino acids. Germline V gene sequence: CDR1 SGDLS, CDR2 YYNGEE.

A few counts support this clonotype. V gene TRBV9 combines with J gene TRBJ2-6, with no clear D. CDR1 and CDR2 from the germline V gene are SGDLS and YYNGEE. The CDR3 covers 15 residues. The V end was cut by 3 bases, the J end by 2 bases, with 9 bases between. CDR3 residues: CASSAVGTGANVLTF. The CDR3 coding sequence is TGTGCCAGCAGCGCCGTAGGGACTGGGGCCAACGTCCTGACTTTC.

This clonotype was counted ten times or more. V usage is TRBV9 and J usage is TRBJ2-1, with a possible D match to TRBD1 (6 bases). Trimming left V 4 bases short and J 8 bases short, with 22 bases between. The germline gives CDR1 SGDLS, CDR2 YYNGEE. The length of the CDR3 is 16 residues. The CDR3 nucleotides are TGTGCCAGCAGCTCGAGAGTCAGGGGTGGGAAGGATGAGCAGTTCTTC. As protein: CASSSRVRGGKDEQFF.

There are many counts of this clonotype. The V call is TRBV9, the J call TRBJ1-6; D might be TRBD1 (6 bases). V shed 2 bases and J shed 7 bases, with 7 bases lying between them. The V gene's germline CDR1 is SGDLS and CDR2 YYNGEE. CDR3 size: 13 residues. The CDR3 sequence: CASSVQGNSPLHF. CDR3 coding DNA: TGTGCCAGCAGCGTCCAGGGGAATTCACCCCTCCACTTT.

The chain carries TRBV9 and TRBJ2-5; 8 bases line up with TRBD1. V trimming: 4 bases; J trimming: 2 bases; junction bases outside the gene matches: 10. The CDR3 consists of 16 residues. CDR1 and CDR2 (germline): SGDLS, YYNGEE. CDR3 loop: CASSIGQGEGQETQYF. CDR3 DNA: TGTGCCAGCAGCATTGGACAGGGAGAAGGGCAAGAGACCCAGTACTTC.

This clonotype was recorded many times. DNA of the CDR3: TGTGCCAGCAGCCTCTGGGTCACCGCGAACACCGGGGAGCTGTTTTTT. Protein product: CASSLWVTANTGELFF. The chain uses TRBV9 and TRBJ2-2; D call uncertain. This CDR3 contains 16 residues. The V and J ends lost 4 bases and 0 bases respectively, with 13 bases between them. Germline CDR1 and CDR2: SGDLS and YYNGEE.

This clonotype was observed many times. The chain recombines TRBV9 with TRBJ1-1; D not resolved. The CDR3 is 13 amino acids. Germline CDR1 SGDLS, CDR2 YYNGEE. V was cut by 0 bases and J by 5 bases, with 8 bases left in between. CDR3 in amino acids: CASSVEKGTEAFF. The CDR3 DNA reads TGTGCCAGCAGCGTAGAAAAGGGTACTGAAGCTTTCTTT.

This clonotype has at least ten counts. This chain uses TRBV9 with TRBJ2-1; 11 nucleotides line up with TRBD2. Germline CDR1 reads SGDLS; CDR2 reads YYNGEE. The V and J ends lost 4 bases and 4 bases, in that order; junction bases with no gene match: 10. The CDR3 contains 17 residues. This CDR3 is CASSTRLAGSPYNEQFF. In DNA, the CDR3 is TGTGCCAGCAGCACCCGACTAGCGGGGTCCCCTTACAATGAGCAGTTCTTC.

This clonotype appeared many times. The chain links TRBV9 to TRBJ2-1; no clear D gene. Per the germline V gene, CDR1 is SGDLS and CDR2 is YYNGEE. This CDR3 region has 13 residues. With 4 bases removed from V and 9 bases from J, the gap between germline ends came to 14 bases. The CDR3: CASSPPTEFEQFF. The CDR3, as DNA: TGTGCCAGCAGCCCCCCCACTGAATTTGAGCAGTTCTTC.

The rearrangement links TRBV9 to TRBJ1-2; D is uncertain. CDR1 is SGDLS and CDR2 is YYNGEE in the germline V gene. The CDR3 loop spans 12 amino acids. The V end lost 5 bases, the J end lost 2 bases, and 7 bases lay between the germline ends. CDR3 bases: TGTGCCAGCAGAAGAGGAAACTATGGCTACACCTTC. Translated: CASRRGNYGYTF.

This clonotype was found many times. The V call is TRBV9, the J call TRBJ1-1, with 11 bases fitting TRBD1. This CDR3 has 15 amino acids. J gave up 4 bases and V 4 bases, and 6 bases lay outside the gene matches. The germline gives CDR1 SGDLS, CDR2 YYNGEE. DNA of the CDR3: TGTGCCAGCAGCCCCCGGGACAGGGGGAGCACTGAAGCTTTCTTT. Translated: CASSPRDRGSTEAFF. Combining the CDR3 with reference TRBV9 and TRBJ1-1 gives the whole variable domain DSGVTQTPKHLITATGQRVTLRCSPRSGDLSVYWYQQSLDQGLQFLIQYYNGEERAKGNILERFSAQQFPDLHSELNLSSLELGDSALYFCASSPRDRGSTEAFFGQGTRLTVV.

This clonotype has at least ten counts. The chain has TRBV9 and TRBJ2-3; TRBD2 might be the D (6 bases). Germline V CDR1 and CDR2: SGDLS, YYNGEE. Trimming cost V 4 bases and J 5 bases, with 11 bases left between them. This CDR3 contains 13 residues. The chain's CDR3 is CASSSNGGDTQYF. CDR3 in DNA: TGTGCCAGCAGCTCGAACGGGGGAGATACGCAGTATTTT. Using reference TRBV9 and TRBJ2-3 for the parts outside the CDR3, the full variable domain is DSGVTQTPKHLITATGQRVTLRCSPRSGDLSVYWYQQSLDQGLQFLIQYYNGEERAKGNILERFSAQQFPDLHSELNLSSLELGDSALYFCASSSNGGDTQYFGPGTRLTVL.

This clonotype was counted at least ten times. The rearrangement links TRBV9 to TRBJ2-3; the match to TRBD2 covers 7 bases. The CDR3 consists of 15 residues. The germline gives CDR1 SGDLS, CDR2 YYNGEE. The V and J ends lost 3 bases and 8 bases, in that order; junction bases with no gene match: 12. The CDR3 reads CASSEETSSWATQYF. CDR3 nucleotides: TGTGCCAGCAGCGAGGAGACTAGCTCCTGGGCTACGCAGTATTTT.

This clonotype has more than one count but fewer than ten. The CDR3 DNA is TGTGCCCTCCATAGCGGGACGGTGGAGACCCAGTACTTC. It encodes CALHSGTVETQYF. V usage is TRBV7-3 and J usage is TRBJ2-5; 8 bases are a match to TRBD2. The germline V gene encodes CDR1 SGHTA and CDR2 FQGTGA. CDR3 length: 13 amino acids. The junction had 10 bases not matched to a gene; V was cut back by 11 bases and J by 5 bases.

This clonotype was recorded at least ten times. The chain is built from TRBV9 and TRBJ2-7, with TRBD2 identical over 7 bases. This CDR3 region has 15 residues. The V segment lost 3 bases and the J segment 2 bases; nucleotides outside the gene matches: 8. The germline gives CDR1 SGDLS, CDR2 YYNGEE. CDR3 loop: CASSETLAAPYEQYF. The DNA of the CDR3 is TGTGCCAGCAGCGAAACCCTAGCGGCCCCCTACGAGCAGTACTTC. The variable domain in full, with the rest retrieved from reference TRBV9 and TRBJ2-7, is DSGVTQTPKHLITATGQRVTLRCSPRSGDLSVYWYQQSLDQGLQFLIQYYNGEERAKGNILERFSAQQFPDLHSELNLSSLELGDSALYFCASSETLAAPYEQYFGPGTRLTVT.

This clonotype was recorded at least ten times. This chain links TRBV9 with TRBJ2-5; tentatively, D is TRBD1 or TRBD2 (5 bases each). V dropped 4 bases and J dropped 4 bases, with 20 bases sitting between them. This CDR3 contains 16 residues. CDR1 SGDLS and CDR2 YYNGEE come from the germline V gene. CDR3 nucleotide sequence: TGTGCCAGCAGCCTGACGAGGGGCCTGTTCCCAGAGACCCAGTACTTC. Translated, it gives CASSLTRGLFPETQYF.

In this sample, this clonotype turned up many times. The chain links TRBV9 to TRBJ2-1, with 12 bases fitting TRBD2. Germline-derived CDR1 and CDR2 are SGDLS and YYNGEE. CDR3 length equals 17 residues. Trimming cost V 2 bases and J 8 bases; bases outside gene matches: 11. CDR3 bases: TGTGCCAGCAGCGTCAGCATGGGACTAGCGGGTGCCGATGAGCAGTTCTTC. Amino acid sequence: CASSVSMGLAGADEQFF.